Presented here are 24 T cell receptor beta chains from one specimen sequenced in a study of T cell responses to AZD1222 COVID-19 vaccine. Using immunoSEQ multiplex PCR, the repertoire was profiled, and TCRdb retains in-frame clones only, with some absent. The sample lists 150,000 or so clones, over 85% seen once, with about 5% in the top ten. Sequencing was performed on peripheral blood, taken on day 0 of AZD1222 vaccination. These receptors were obtained from an adult in good health.

The chain is built from TRBV27 and TRBJ1-5, with TRBD1 as a possible D gene (5 bases). CDR1 is MNHEY and CDR2 is SMNVEV in the germline V gene (reference sequence). The CDR3 runs to 14 residues. Trimming left V 5 bases short and J 2 bases short, with 10 bases between. The CDR3 is CASSPGSGNQPQHF. Here the CDR3 DNA reads TGTGCCAGCAGTCCAGGGTCGGGCAATCAGCCCCAGCATTTT.

CDR3 in amino acids: CATRGQGETQYF. The CDR3 DNA reads as TGTGCCACCAGGGGACAGGGGGAGACCCAGTACTTC. This chain joins TRBV24-1 and TRBJ2-5, with 10 bases fitting TRBD1. This CDR3 has 12 residues. V shed 7 bases and J 5 bases; nucleotides not matched to a gene: 0. CDR1 is KGHDR, CDR2 SFDVKD, per germline.

In regard to this clone: The junction differs from germline at one of its ends, possibly a read error. The chain uses TRBV25-1 and TRBJ2-7; TRBD2 might be the D (7 bases). Germline lookup yields CDR1 MGHDK and CDR2 SYGVNS. The CDR3 has 15 residues. CDR3 in DNA: TGTGCCCGCAGTCCGCGGGGAGGGGGGGGCTACGAGCAGTACTTC. This gives the protein CARSPRGGGGYEQYF.

This chain uses TRBV4-2 with TRBJ1-2; possible D gene TRBD1, 5 bases. The CDR3 has 11 amino acids. CDR1 is LGHNA and CDR2 is YNFKEQ in the germline V gene. Deletions cut 6 bases from V and 7 bases from J, with 9 bases between. In DNA, the CDR3 is TGTGCCAGCAGGGGGGAGGGTGGCTACACCTTC. Amino acids: CASRGEGGYTF.

The chain employs TRBV11-2 and TRBJ2-1, with TRBD2 identical over 11 bases. With V trimmed by 4 bases and J by 6 bases, 11 bases remained unmatched. CDR1 SGHAT and CDR2 FQNNGV come from the germline V gene. The CDR3 contains 17 residues. The CDR3 coding sequence is TGTGCCAGCAGCTCATGGTCTAGCGGGGGGCATGGCAATGAGCAGTTCTTC. It translates to CASSSWSSGGHGNEQFF.

The chain uses TRBV20-1 and TRBJ2-1; D call uncertain. CDR3 length: 16 residues. Germline values: CDR1 DFQATT, CDR2 SNEGSKA (reference sequence). Between the trimmed V and J ends, which lost 3 bases and 3 bases, there was a span of 18 bases. CDR3 loop: CSASSREHENYNEQFF. CDR3 nucleotides: TGCAGTGCTAGTTCTCGAGAACACGAGAACTACAATGAGCAGTTCTTC.

The CDR3 DNA is TGTGCCAGCAGCAGAGGGGGTTCCGGGGAGCTGTTTTTT. This codes for CASSRGGSGELFF. The rearrangement joins TRBV14 to TRBJ2-2, with D perhaps TRBD1 (6 bases). Germline V gives CDR1 SGHDN, CDR2 FVKESK. This CDR3 is 13 amino acids long. Trimming left V 5 bases short and J 6 bases short, with 10 bases between.

The count of this clone is one. V usage is TRBV6-5 and J usage is TRBJ2-7; the D is unclear. The germline gives CDR1 MNHEY, CDR2 SVGAGI. Trimming left V 5 bases short and J 10 bases short, with 15 bases between. The CDR3 is 12 amino acids. The CDR3 is CASSNYFPEQYF. The CDR3 coding sequence is TGTGCCAGCAGTAACTACTTCCCCGAACAGTACTTC.

V gene TRBV19 combines with J gene TRBJ1-5; D is uncertain. The V gene's germline CDR1 is LNHDA and CDR2 SQIVND (reference sequence). V was pared by 2 bases and J by 0 bases, with 20 bases between. The CDR3 runs to 19 residues. CDR3 region: CASSIPTFYEGHSNQPQHF. The CDR3 region has the DNA TGTGCCAGTAGTATACCAACCTTTTATGAGGGTCATAGCAATCAGCCCCAGCATTTT.

This clone occurred once. The chain has TRBV10-3 and TRBJ1-5; 7 bases are a match to TRBD1. Germline V lookup: CDR1 ENHRY, CDR2 SYGVKD. This CDR3 region has 13 residues. V shed 6 bases and J 5 bases; nucleotides not matched to a gene: 4. The CDR3 loop is CAIRGTADQPQHF. In nucleotides, the CDR3 is TGTGCCATCAGAGGGACAGCCGATCAGCCCCAGCATTTT.

This sequence joins TRBV14 and TRBJ2-5; D uncertain. V gave up 1 base and J gave up 5 bases, with 5 bases separating them. This CDR3 is built from 12 residues. CDR1 and CDR2 from the germline V gene are SGHDN and FVKESK. CDR3 sequence reads: CASSQAWETQYF. Written as DNA, the CDR3 is TGTGCCAGCAGCCAAGCTTGGGAGACCCAGTACTTC.

The rearrangement joins TRBV5-5 to TRBJ1-4, with 7 bases fitting TRBD1. V dropped 4 bases and J dropped 7; count of bases not matched to a gene: 7. The CDR3 sequence is 14 residues long. Germline V gene sequence: CDR1 SGHKS, CDR2 YYEKEE (reference sequence). The DNA for the CDR3 is TGTGCCAGCAGCCACAGGGGAGGTGGTGAAAAACTGTTTTTT. It specifies CASSHRGGGEKLFF.

This chain joins TRBV3-1 (or the pseudogene TRBV3-2) and TRBJ1-1; 7 nucleotides align to TRBD1. The trim removed 3 bases at V and 2 bases at J, leaving 24 bases unmatched. CDR1 and CDR2 from the germline V gene are LGHDT and YNNKEL (reference sequence). The CDR3 totals 21 residues. The CDR3 bases are TGTGCCAGCAGCCAGGCCCCCCTGACAGGGTTTGTGGAGGGCAGCAACACTGAAGCTTTCTTT. Translated: CASSQAPLTGFVEGSNTEAFF.

This sequence joins TRBV18 and TRBJ2-3, with unresolved D. Germline lookup yields CDR1 KGHSH and CDR2 LQKENI. The V gene lost 0 bases and the J gene lost 4 bases, with 8 bases spanning the gap. This CDR3 is built from 14 residues. CDR3 sequence (DNA): TGTGCCAGCTCACCACCGGGAAGGGCAGATACGCAGTATTTT. This sequence encodes CASSPPGRADTQYF.

This chain links TRBV10-2 with TRBJ2-7; maybe TRBD1 (6 bases). Per germline, CDR1 WSHSY and CDR2 SAAADI. This CDR3 is built from 12 residues. V was trimmed by 6 bases and J by 4 bases, leaving 10 bases between them. The CDR3 DNA follows: TGCGCCAGCAGCTCACAGGGATACGAGCAGTACTTC. It codes for CASSSQGYEQYF.

V gene TRBV7-6 combines with J gene TRBJ1-3; TRBD1 matches at 7 bases. V trimming: 6 bases; J trimming: 2 bases; junction bases outside the gene matches: 4. Germline-derived CDR1 and CDR2 are SGHVS and FNYEAQ. CDR3 length: 14 residues. CDR3 bases: TGTGCCAGCAGTTCAACAGGGGCTGGAAACACCATATATTTT. This encodes CASSSTGAGNTIYF.

This clone was picked up a small number of times. The V call is TRBV7-8, the J call TRBJ2-7; a possible D gene is TRBD2 (7 bases). V was cut by 7 bases and J by 1 base, with 14 bases left in between. Germline CDR1 is SGHVS and CDR2 is FQNEAQ. The CDR3 length is 14 residues. CDR3 in DNA: TGTGCCAGCACCCGGGGGGCACTATCCTACGAGCAGTACTTC. Amino acids: CASTRGALSYEQYF.

The chain combines TRBV19 with TRBJ2-2; D assignment may be TRBD1 or TRBD2 (5 bases each). CDR1 is LNHDA, CDR2 SQIVND, per germline (reference sequence). The CDR3 spans 15 residues. Trimming removed 4 bases from V and 1 base from J, with 10 bases in between. The chain's CDR3 is CASSKGTRNTGELFF. The CDR3 DNA reads as TGTGCCAGTAGTAAGGGGACGAGGAACACCGGGGAGCTGTTTTTT.

The rearrangement uses TRBV20-1 and TRBJ2-7; no clear D gene. Trimming left V 3 bases short and J 0 bases short, with 9 bases between. This CDR3 comprises 13 residues. From germline, CDR1 is DFQATT and CDR2 SNEGSKA (reference sequence). In DNA form, the CDR3 reads TGCAGTGCTAGTACCGGAGCCTCCTACGAGCAGTACTTC. Translating gives CSASTGASYEQYF.

The genes are TRBV10-2 and TRBJ1-2; D is perhaps TRBD1 (5 bases). Deletions cut 4 bases from V and 8 bases from J, with 20 bases between. This CDR3 spans 15 amino acids. Looked up from germline, CDR1 is WSHSY and CDR2 is SAAADI. Written as DNA, the CDR3 is TGCGCCAGCAGTGTTGGACGTGGGGGTGCCTGGGGCTACACCTTC. Its protein product is CASSVGRGGAWGYTF.

The rearrangement joins TRBV6-5 to TRBJ2-2; tentative D call: TRBD2 (6 bases). Trimming removed 7 bases at V and 0 bases at J, with 9 bases between. The CDR3 has 14 amino acids. The germline gives CDR1 MNHEY, CDR2 SVGAGI. The CDR3 is CASKRATNTGELFF. The CDR3 nucleotides read TGTGCCAGCAAGCGGGCAACGAACACCGGGGAGCTGTTTTTT.

The rearrangement links TRBV2 to TRBJ1-1; D is possibly TRBD1 (5 bases). CDR3 length equals 14 residues. The V and J ends lost 6 bases and 4 bases respectively, with 15 bases between them. The germline V gene has CDR1 SNHLY and CDR2 FYNNEI. CDR3 amino acids: CASRGQGPSTEAFF. The DNA of the CDR3 is TGTGCCAGCAGAGGGCAGGGACCCAGCACTGAAGCTTTCTTT. The complete variable domain, with remaining parts taken from reference TRBV2 and TRBJ1-1, reads EPEVTQTPSHQVTQMGQEVILRCVPISNHLYFYWYRQILGQKVEFLVSFYNNEISEKSEIFDDQFSVERPDGSNFTLKIRSTKLEDSAMYFCASRGQGPSTEAFFGQGTRLTVV.

The V and J genes are TRBV19 and TRBJ1-1; D remains ambiguous. There are 14 residues in the CDR3. V shed 3 bases and J shed 3 bases, with 11 bases lying between them. The germline CDR1 and CDR2 sequences are LNHDA and SQIVND (reference sequence). The CDR3, as DNA: TGTGCCAGTAGTATCGGAGGAGGTCACACTGAAGCTTTCTTT. Translating gives CASSIGGGHTEAFF.

The chain couples TRBV28 to TRBJ1-4; D possibly corresponds to TRBD1 (5 bases). From germline, CDR1 is MDHEN and CDR2 SYDVKM. There are 17 residues in the CDR3. V shed 5 bases and J shed 2 bases, with 18 bases lying between them. CDR3 residues: CASSTGLGGSTNEKLFF. CDR3 DNA: TGTGCCAGCAGTACAGGTCTGGGCGGATCGACTAATGAAAAACTGTTTTTT.